Each of the 12 T cell receptor beta chains below was sequenced from the same sample in a study of blood T cell repertoires in COVID-19 (dated by TCRdb to between 2020 and 2021). The library relied on the immunoSEQ multiplex PCR assay. Imported from immuneACCESS, the table was reduced by TCRdb to in-frame sequences with V and J called. These copies leave out some clones; in studies compared against another copy, an unresolved V gene accounts for under half, and the cause of the remainder is not known. This sample holds roughly 250,000 clones; about 89% were observed only once. Of the sample, under 10% falls within the top ten clones. What was sequenced was PBMCs or T cells enriched from blood (not recorded which). The source of these receptors is a man aged 35-49 years who had recovered from COVID-19.

The chain combines TRBV3-1 (or the pseudogene TRBV3-2) with TRBJ1-1, with TRBD1 identical over 7 bases. Looked up from germline, CDR1 is LGHDT and CDR2 is YNNKEL (reference sequence). The CDR3 is made up of 14 amino acids. With V trimmed by 3 bases and J by 5 bases, 6 bases remained unmatched. The CDR3 nucleotides are TGTGCCAGCAGCCACGTAGGGGGCAGGACTGAAGCTTTCTTT. Translated: CASSHVGGRTEAFF.

The genes are TRBV27 and TRBJ2-5; 8 bases are shared with TRBD1. This CDR3 has 16 residues. Germline CDR1 MNHEY, CDR2 SMNVEV (reference sequence). The V segment lost 6 bases and the J segment 5 bases; nucleotides outside the gene matches: 14. CDR3 coding DNA: TGTGCCAGCAGACCAACTCTGCTGACAGGGGTCGAGACCCAGTACTTC. Translation: CASRPTLLTGVETQYF.

The V and J genes are TRBV4-2 and TRBJ1-5; tentative D call: TRBD1 (5 bases). V was clipped by 7 bases and J by 7 bases, with 11 bases between them. The CDR3 is 12 amino acids. CDR1 and CDR2 (germline): LGHNA, YNFKEQ. The CDR3 nucleotides are TGTGCCAGCATCGGGGGAGGGCAGCCCCAGCATTTT. Translating it yields CASIGGGQPQHF.

A note on this clone: Other DNA sequences in this specimen translate into the identical CDR3. J is TRBJ1-1 and V is TRBV5-1; D is ambiguous. The CDR3 is 14 amino acids. Trimming shortened V by 0 bases and J by 3 bases, and 9 bases separated the two germline ends. CDR1 and CDR2 from the germline V gene are SGHRS and YFSETQ. For the CDR3, the DNA is TGCGCCAGCAGCTTGGTTAGTACAGACACTGAAGCTTTCTTT. It codes for CASSLVSTDTEAFF. The whole variable domain, filled in from reference TRBV5-1 and TRBJ1-1, reads KAGVTQTPRYLIKTRGQQVTLSCSPISGHRSVSWYQQTPGQGLQFLFEYFSETQRNKGNFPGRFSGRQFSNSRSEMNVSTLELGDSALYLCASSLVSTDTEAFFGQGTRLTVV.

J is TRBJ2-4 and V is TRBV6-5; D perhaps matches TRBD2 (6 bases). This CDR3 region has 13 residues. Trimming cost V 7 bases and J 7 bases, with 14 bases left between them. Germline V gene sequence: CDR1 MNHEY, CDR2 SVGAGI. As DNA, the CDR3 is TGTGCCAGCACCCGGGACTTTAAGAACATTCAGTACTTC. Translating it yields CASTRDFKNIQYF.

This clone appeared a few times. V and J are TRBV11-3 and TRBJ1-2, with 9 bases that match TRBD1. This CDR3 spans 14 amino acids. Germline CDR1 and CDR2: SGHNT and YENEEA. With V trimmed by 1 base and J by 6 bases, 3 bases remained unmatched. CDR3 amino acids: CASSLVGQGNGYTF. The CDR3 nucleotides read TGTGCCAGCAGCTTAGTGGGACAGGGAAATGGCTACACCTTC. Filled out from reference TRBV11-3 and TRBJ1-2, the complete variable domain reads EAGVVQSPRYKIIEKKQPVAFWCNPISGHNTLYWYLQNLGQGPELLIRYENEEAVDDSQLPKDRFSAERLKGVDSTLKIQPAELGDSAVYLCASSLVGQGNGYTFGSGTRLTVV.

This chain joins TRBV4-3 and TRBJ2-3; D may be TRBD1 (5 bases). The germline V and J ends were trimmed by 1 base and 1 base, with 12 bases remaining between them. CDR1 is LGHNA and CDR2 is YSLEER in the germline V gene. The CDR3 has 16 amino acids. CDR3 loop: CASSQGTGPGTDTQYF. DNA of the CDR3: TGCGCCAGCAGCCAAGGCACAGGTCCCGGCACAGATACGCAGTATTTT.

The chain carries TRBV2 and TRBJ1-2; tentatively, D is TRBD1 (6 bases). The CDR3 consists of 13 residues. The germline gives CDR1 SNHLY, CDR2 FYNNEI. Deletions cut 2 bases from V and 6 bases from J, with 10 bases between. In DNA form, the CDR3 reads TGTGCCAGCAGTGAATACAGGGAAGATGGCTACACCTTC. Translation: CASSEYREDGYTF. The full variable domain, with the rest looked up from reference TRBV2 and TRBJ1-2, is EPEVTQTPSHQVTQMGQEVILRCVPISNHLYFYWYRQILGQKVEFLVSFYNNEISEKSEIFDDQFSVERPDGSNFTLKIRSTKLEDSAMYFCASSEYREDGYTFGSGTRLTVV.

V and J are TRBV4-3 and TRBJ2-7; D is possibly TRBD1 (5 bases). Germline loops: CDR1 LGHNA, CDR2 YSLEER. V shed 0 bases and J shed 3 bases, with 15 bases lying between them. The CDR3 spans 16 residues. CDR3 DNA sequence: TGCGCCAGCAGCCAAGATCTACCTGGTCAGGGCTACGAGCAGTACTTC. It codes for CASSQDLPGQGYEQYF.

The chain recombines TRBV19 with TRBJ1-1, with no clear D. The CDR3 covers 13 residues. CDR1 and CDR2 (germline): LNHDA, SQIVND (reference sequence). V shed 3 bases and J shed 4 bases, with 9 bases lying between them. CDR3 DNA sequence: TGTGCCAGTAGTATCCAGGCGGGCACTGAAGCTTTCTTT. It encodes CASSIQAGTEAFF. Full variable domain (outside the CDR3, taken from reference TRBV19 and TRBJ1-1): DGGITQSPKYLFRKEGQNVTLSCEQNLNHDAMYWYRQDPGQGLRLIYYSQIVNDFQKGDIAEGYSVSREKKESFPLTVTSAQKNPTAFYLCASSIQAGTEAFFGQGTRLTVV.

The chain is built from TRBV28 and TRBJ2-2, with 7 bases identical to TRBD1. The CDR3 has 15 residues. The germline CDR1 and CDR2 sequences are MDHEN and SYDVKM. Unmatched junction bases numbered 16, after V lost 10 bases and J lost 8 bases. The CDR3 here is CATYNRGPRRGELFF. Written as DNA, the CDR3 is TGTGCCACCTACAACAGGGGACCTCGAAGGGGGGAGCTGTTTTTT.

V is TRBV15 and J is TRBJ1-4; maybe TRBD1 (6 bases). The V and J ends lost 3 bases and 13 bases respectively, with 21 bases between them. Per the germline V gene, CDR1 is LNHNV and CDR2 is YYDKDF (reference sequence). The CDR3 extends over 15 amino acids. The DNA for the CDR3 is TGTGCCACCAGCAGGGCCGGGGGGGCAAGCGTGGGACTGTTTTTT. It yields the protein CATSRAGGASVGLFF.